The rows below give T cell receptor beta chains drawn from one sample of a study of blood T cells in healthy people across ages. TCRdb processed the 5' RACE reads anew with MiXCR; each CDR3 protein has one entry. The sample consists of over 1,500,000 distinct CDR3 sequences, around 40% of them appearing once. What was sequenced was blood. The receptors originated from a human donor in good health. Both conserved end residues are part of each CDR3. The order of the fields is D gene, clone size, V gene, J gene, CDR3 DNA, CDR3 protein. A D gene is named only where the DNA matches it firmly. Clone sizes are given selectively: once, few, many, or a class where the clone is expanded.

D: TRBD2
size: few
V: TRBV28
J: TRBJ2-1
DNA: TGTGCCAGCCTTTGGGGGGCGGGGGGAAACAATGAGCAGTTCTTC
CDR3: CASLWGAGGNNEQFF

D: -
size: -
V: TRBV10-3
J: TRBJ1-3
DNA: TGTGCCATCAGTGAGTCCGAAAACACCATATATTTT
CDR3: CAISESENTIYF

D: TRBD1
size: -
V: TRBV6-5
J: TRBJ1-2
DNA: TGTGCCAGCAGTTACGGGGCTCTGGGACAGGGAATTAACTATGGCTACACCTTC
CDR3: CASSYGALGQGINYGYTF

D: TRBD1
size: few
V: TRBV5-4
J: TRBJ2-5
DNA: TGTGCCAGCAGCAACTTCCCGGGACAGTTAATCAAATCCCAAGAGACCCAGTACTTC
CDR3: CASSNFPGQLIKSQETQYF

D: -
size: -
V: TRBV5-1
J: TRBJ2-1
DNA: TGCGCCAGCAGCTTGGCACCTTCGAACTCCTACAATGAGCAGTTCTTC
CDR3: CASSLAPSNSYNEQFF

D: -
size: few
V: TRBV29-1
J: TRBJ2-5
DNA: TGCAGCGTACTGTGGATGGAGACCCAGTACTTC
CDR3: CSVLWMETQYF

D: -
size: -
V: TRBV10-3
J: TRBJ2-6
DNA: TGTGCCATCAGTGAGTCGATGGGGAGGTCTGGGGCCAACGTCCCGACTTTC
CDR3: CAISESMGRSGANVPTF

D: -
size: -
V: TRBV7-9
J: TRBJ1-2
DNA: TGTGCCAGCAGCTTAGATGTCGGAATAGCCTGGAGCTACACCTTC
CDR3: CASSLDVGIAWSYTF

D: -
size: -
V: TRBV7-8
J: TRBJ1-2
DNA: TGTGCCAGCAGCTTAGAGCCCAGACATGGCTACACCTTC
CDR3: CASSLEPRHGYTF

D: TRBD1
size: -
V: TRBV11-3
J: TRBJ2-7
DNA: TGTGCCAGCAGCTCCTTCGGACAGGGTACCGACGAGCAGTACTTC
CDR3: CASSSFGQGTDEQYF

D: -
size: -
V: TRBV29-1
J: TRBJ2-5
DNA: TGCAGCGCCTACAGGGCATCAGACGGGGAGACCCAGTACTTC
CDR3: CSAYRASDGETQYF

D: -
size: -
V: TRBV20-1
J: TRBJ2-7
DNA: TGCAGTGCTAGAGCGGCCTATTCCTACGAGCAGTACTTC
CDR3: CSARAAYSYEQYF

D: -
size: few
V: TRBV4-1
J: TRBJ1-2
DNA: TGCGCCAGCAGCCCCATCTCGACGGGGGGCTACTATGGCTACACCTTC
CDR3: CASSPISTGGYYGYTF

D: TRBD1
size: -
V: TRBV20-1
J: TRBJ1-5
DNA: TGCAGTGCTAGGACAGGGGAGTTCAATCAGCCCCAGCATTTT
CDR3: CSARTGEFNQPQHF

D: TRBD1
size: -
V: TRBV6-1
J: TRBJ1-5
DNA: TGTGCCAGCAGCGAATTCACAGGGGGCGGTCAGCCCCAGCATTTT
CDR3: CASSEFTGGGQPQHF

D: TRBD2
size: -
V: TRBV28
J: TRBJ2-5
DNA: TGTGCCAGCAAGGGAGGGAGTCAAGAGACCCAGTACTTC
CDR3: CASKGGSQETQYF

D: -
size: few
V: TRBV5-1
J: TRBJ2-3
DNA: TGCGCCAGCAGCTTGCTAGCATCAGGGGGCACAGATACGCAGTATTTT
CDR3: CASSLLASGGTDTQYF

D: TRBD1
size: few
V: TRBV11-1
J: TRBJ2-5
DNA: TGTGCCAGCAGCTCGGGACAGGACCAAGAGACCCAGTACTTC
CDR3: CASSSGQDQETQYF

D: -
size: few
V: TRBV12-3/TRBV12-4
J: TRBJ1-2
DNA: TGTGCCAGCAGCCCCGGGCCAGTATATGGCTACACCTTC
CDR3: CASSPGPVYGYTF

D: -
size: once
V: TRBV6-6
J: TRBJ1-1
DNA: TGTGCCAGCAGTTACCTGATGAGGGGCTCGCACACTGAAGCTTTCTTT
CDR3: CASSYLMRGSHTEAFF

D: -
size: -
V: TRBV7-6
J: TRBJ1-2
DNA: TGTGCCAGCAGCGTGACAGAACACTATGGCTACACCTTC
CDR3: CASSVTEHYGYTF

D: TRBD1
size: -
V: TRBV6-2/TRBV6-3
J: TRBJ1-5
DNA: TGTGCCAGCCACAGGACAGGCTTCAATCGGCCCCAGCATTTT
CDR3: CASHRTGFNRPQHF

D: -
size: -
V: TRBV12-3/TRBV12-4
J: TRBJ2-5
DNA: TGTGCCAGCAGTTCGTTGTCGGATTGGGAGACCCAGTACTTC
CDR3: CASSSLSDWETQYF

D: -
size: -
V: TRBV4-3
J: TRBJ1-2
DNA: TGCGCCAGCAGCCCAGCGGGGAGTTTAAAGGGCTACACCTTC
CDR3: CASSPAGSLKGYTF

D: TRBD2
size: -
V: TRBV7-2
J: TRBJ2-1
DNA: TGTGCCAGCAGCCGGGGCGGGGCTAGCGGGGACAATGAGCAGTTCTTC
CDR3: CASSRGGASGDNEQFF

D: -
size: -
V: TRBV7-2
J: TRBJ1-1
DNA: TGTGCCAGCAGCTTATACTTCTTGGAAACCGGGACTGAAGCTTTCTTT
CDR3: CASSLYFLETGTEAFF

D: TRBD1
size: many
V: TRBV6-5
J: TRBJ1-6
DNA: TGTGCCAGCAGTTACTCCGGGACAGGATTGAATTCACCCCTCCACTTT
CDR3: CASSYSGTGLNSPLHF

D: -
size: -
V: TRBV9
J: TRBJ2-7
DNA: TGTGCCAGCAGCGCTAAGGACAACCCCTACGAGCAGTACTTC
CDR3: CASSAKDNPYEQYF

D: TRBD2
size: few
V: TRBV20-1
J: TRBJ2-5
DNA: TGCAGTGCCAACCAAGCGGGGGTCGGGACCCAGTACTTC
CDR3: CSANQAGVGTQYF

D: -
size: few
V: TRBV15
J: TRBJ2-1
DNA: TGTGCCACCAGCAGAGATGGGGGGATGAGGAATGAGCAGTTCTTC
CDR3: CATSRDGGMRNEQFF

D: -
size: few
V: TRBV7-2
J: TRBJ2-5
DNA: TGTGCCAGCAGCTTATTGGAAGCTTCGGGGACCCAGTACTTC
CDR3: CASSLLEASGTQYF

D: -
size: -
V: TRBV9
J: TRBJ1-2
DNA: TGTGCCAGCAGCGTAGGGGACTTCTATGGCTACACCTTC
CDR3: CASSVGDFYGYTF

D: TRBD1
size: few
V: TRBV5-1
J: TRBJ1-1
DNA: TGCGCCAGCAGCTCAACCCCCCGGACAGGGGACACTGAAGCTTTCTTT
CDR3: CASSSTPRTGDTEAFF

D: TRBD2
size: -
V: TRBV6-2/TRBV6-3
J: TRBJ2-7
DNA: TGTGCCAGCAGAAAGAGCGGGGGGGATAACGAGCAGTACTTC
CDR3: CASRKSGGDNEQYF

D: -
size: many
V: TRBV28
J: TRBJ2-5
DNA: TGTGCCAGCAGTTTACGGGGTTTGCGGGAGACCCAGTACTTC
CDR3: CASSLRGLRETQYF

D: -
size: -
V: TRBV7-9
J: TRBJ2-1
DNA: TGTGCCAGCAGCCCACCGGCTTGGAGGGACAATGAGCAGTTCTTC
CDR3: CASSPPAWRDNEQFF

D: -
size: -
V: TRBV7-2
J: TRBJ1-5
DNA: TGTGCCAGCAGCTCCGCGGCCGTAAATCAGCCCCAGCATTTT
CDR3: CASSSAAVNQPQHF

D: -
size: -
V: TRBV6-2/TRBV6-3
J: TRBJ2-2
DNA: TGTGCCAGCAGTTACTCGAAAGGACCGAACACCGGGGAGCTGTTTTTT
CDR3: CASSYSKGPNTGELFF

D: -
size: -
V: TRBV24-1
J: TRBJ2-5
DNA: TGTGCCACCAGTGATACTACAGGGATCGGGACTGGGGAGACCCAGTACTTC
CDR3: CATSDTTGIGTGETQYF

D: -
size: -
V: TRBV6-5
J: TRBJ1-1
DNA: TGTGCTGCTCGGTCGAACACTGAAGCTTTCTTT
CDR3: CAARSNTEAFF

D: TRBD2
size: -
V: TRBV12-3/TRBV12-4
J: TRBJ2-3
DNA: TGTGCCAGCAGTTTTGCTCTAGCGGGGCCCACAGATACGCAGTATTTT
CDR3: CASSFALAGPTDTQYF

D: -
size: -
V: TRBV9
J: TRBJ1-2
DNA: TGTGCCAGCAGCGTAGATCTAACGGGACGCCTCTATGGCTACACCTTC
CDR3: CASSVDLTGRLYGYTF

D: -
size: -
V: TRBV20-1
J: TRBJ2-3
DNA: TGCAGTGCTAGAGATGGGGCCTTCGGGGGCCAGCAGGCTTTCACAGATACGCGGTATTTT
CDR3: CSARDGAFGGQQAFTDTRYF

D: TRBD2
size: -
V: TRBV20-1
J: TRBJ2-1
DNA: TGCAGTGCTAGTCAATCCCGGGGGGGCCGAAATGAGCAGTTCTTC
CDR3: CSASQSRGGRNEQFF

D: -
size: -
V: TRBV4-3
J: TRBJ1-1
DNA: TGCGCCAGCAGCCACACCTACGGGGGATCTGAAGCTTTCTTT
CDR3: CASSHTYGGSEAFF

D: TRBD1
size: -
V: TRBV29-1
J: TRBJ1-2
DNA: TGCAGCGTTGAAGAGTCGGCAGGGGGAGGCTACACCTTC
CDR3: CSVEESAGGGYTF

D: -
size: few
V: TRBV5-1
J: TRBJ2-1
DNA: TGCGCCAGCAGCTGGGATCTGCCCTACAATGAGCAGTTCTTC
CDR3: CASSWDLPYNEQFF

D: TRBD2
size: -
V: TRBV4-2
J: TRBJ2-7
DNA: TGTGCCAGCAGCGTTCGGGCGGGGGACGAGCAGTACTTC
CDR3: CASSVRAGDEQYF

D: -
size: few
V: TRBV29-1
J: TRBJ1-1
DNA: TGCAGCGTTGAAGACACTGAAGCTTTCTTT
CDR3: CSVEDTEAFF

D: -
size: few
V: TRBV29-1
J: TRBJ2-7
DNA: TGCAGCGTTGGAATAAGGGGCGACGAGCAGTACTTC
CDR3: CSVGIRGDEQYF

D: -
size: -
V: TRBV21-1
J: TRBJ2-4
DNA: TGTGCCAGCACGCCGAAAAGACAGTTATACCCACATAACTTCACAGATACGCAGTACTTC
CDR3: CASTPKRQLYPHNFTDTQYF

D: -
size: many
V: TRBV6-2/TRBV6-3
J: TRBJ2-7
DNA: TGTGCCAGCAGCCGCTCCGGGATCGTCTACGAGCAGTACTTC
CDR3: CASSRSGIVYEQYF